The subject of this entry is one T cell receptor (beta chain). The data originate from a study of blood T cell repertoires in COVID-19. Study background: Some COVID-19 samples were acute and others convalescent; all came from the United States, Italy and Spain. Sources were T cells, B-cell-depleted T cells, or PBMCs; the material itself was cDNA or gDNA.

During active infection, Seattle patients enrolled and were then monitored through disease. In the source study's methods: Cell counts per sample came from amplifying reference gene primers. The assay was immunoSEQ multiplex PCR, and TCRdb's table has in-frame clones only and misses some. D and trimming come from the DNA, and the V and J calls and clone size come from that table. The data contain approximately 170,000 clones, under 85% of them singletons. CDR1 LNHDA and CDR2 SQIVND come from the germline V gene (reference sequence). The length of the CDR3 is 17 residues. V was clipped by 6 bases and J by 0 bases, with 15 bases between them.

V and J are TRBV19 and TRBJ1-6; tentatively, D is TRBD1 (5 bases). The origin of this receptor is a woman in her 70s with COVID-19, enrolled during active disease. Sequenced: peripheral blood. As DNA, the CDR3 is TGTGCCAGTAGCCTAAGGGGCAGGAGCTCCTATAATTCACCCCTCCACTTT. Amino acids: CASSLRGRSSYNSPLHF.